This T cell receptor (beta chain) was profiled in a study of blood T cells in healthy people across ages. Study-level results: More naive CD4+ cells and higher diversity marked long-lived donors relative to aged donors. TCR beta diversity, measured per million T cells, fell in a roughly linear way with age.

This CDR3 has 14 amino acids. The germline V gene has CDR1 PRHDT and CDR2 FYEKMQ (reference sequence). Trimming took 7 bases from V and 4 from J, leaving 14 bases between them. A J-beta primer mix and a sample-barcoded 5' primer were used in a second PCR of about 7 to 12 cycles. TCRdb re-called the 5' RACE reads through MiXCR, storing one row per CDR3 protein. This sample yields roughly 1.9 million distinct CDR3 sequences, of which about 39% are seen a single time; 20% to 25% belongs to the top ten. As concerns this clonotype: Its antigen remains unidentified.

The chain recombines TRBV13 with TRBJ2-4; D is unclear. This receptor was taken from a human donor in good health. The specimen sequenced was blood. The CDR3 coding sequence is TGTGCCAGCAAACGACGGATTTCAAAAAACATTCAGTACTTC. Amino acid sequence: CASKRRISKNIQYF.